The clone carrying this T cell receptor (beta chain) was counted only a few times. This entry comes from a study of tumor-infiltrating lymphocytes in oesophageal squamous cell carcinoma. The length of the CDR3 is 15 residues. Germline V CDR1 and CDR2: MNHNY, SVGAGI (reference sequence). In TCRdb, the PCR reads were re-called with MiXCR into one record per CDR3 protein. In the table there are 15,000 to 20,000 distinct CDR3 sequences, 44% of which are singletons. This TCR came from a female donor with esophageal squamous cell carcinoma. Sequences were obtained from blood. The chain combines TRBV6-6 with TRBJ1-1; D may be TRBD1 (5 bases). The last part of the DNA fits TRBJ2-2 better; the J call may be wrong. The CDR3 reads CASSAGSANTGELFF. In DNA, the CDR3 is TGTGCCAGCAGCGCAGGGTCCGCGAACACCGGGGAGCTGTTTTTT.